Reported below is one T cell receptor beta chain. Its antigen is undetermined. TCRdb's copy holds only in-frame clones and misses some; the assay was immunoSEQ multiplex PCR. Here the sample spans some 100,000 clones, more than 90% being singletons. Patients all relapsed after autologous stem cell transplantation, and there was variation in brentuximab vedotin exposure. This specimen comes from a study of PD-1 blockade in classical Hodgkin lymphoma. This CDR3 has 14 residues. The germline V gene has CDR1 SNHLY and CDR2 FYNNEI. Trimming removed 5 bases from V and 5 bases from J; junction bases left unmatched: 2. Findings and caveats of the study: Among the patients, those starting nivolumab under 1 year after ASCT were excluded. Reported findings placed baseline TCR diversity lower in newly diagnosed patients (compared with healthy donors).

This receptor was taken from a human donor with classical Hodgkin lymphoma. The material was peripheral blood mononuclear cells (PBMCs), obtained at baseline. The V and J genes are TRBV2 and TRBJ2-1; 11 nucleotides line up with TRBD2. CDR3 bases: TGTGCCAGCAGTTTAGCGGGAGGGAACAATGAGCAGTTCTTC. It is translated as CASSLAGGNNEQFF.